The rows below give T cell receptor beta chains drawn from one sample of a study of control samples from healthy donors and cancer patients. Libraries were prepared by immunoSEQ multiplex PCR; TCRdb keeps only in-frame clonotypes and omits some of them. The sample gives over 100,000 clones, roughly 90% of which show up once; roughly a sixth is in the top ten. Sequencing was performed on blood. These receptor sequences come from a woman aged 50 to 60 in good health. Both conserved end residues are part of each CDR3. A D gene is named only where the DNA matches it firmly. Clone size appears in some rows only: once, few, many, or a class for an expanded clone.

TGTGCCAGCTCACCACGGATGGATGGAAACACCATATATTTT,CASSPRMDGNTIYF,TRBJ1-3,TRBV18,.,.
TGTGCCAGCAACAGGGGTGTGGGTAACACTGAAGCTTTCTTT,CASNRGVGNTEAFF,TRBJ1-1,TRBV7-9,TRBD1,.
TGTGCTAGTGCCTACAGGGATAATCAGCCCCAGCATTTT,CASAYRDNQPQHF,TRBJ1-5,TRBV12-5,.,.
TGTGCCAGCTCTACGGACAGGAACACTGAAGCTTTCTTT,CASSTDRNTEAFF,TRBJ1-1,TRBV18,.,.
TGTGCCAGCAGTTTATGGGCCGGGACTCCCTACTACAATGAGCAGTTCTTC,CASSLWAGTPYYNEQFF,TRBJ2-1,TRBV27,.,.
TGTGCCAGTAGTACTTCAGTGGGACCCTACAATGAGCAGTTCTTC,CASSTSVGPYNEQFF,TRBJ2-1,TRBV19,.,.
TGTGCCAGTACCCTCCAGACAGGGGGTTTTAACTATGGCTACACCTTC,CASTLQTGGFNYGYTF,TRBJ1-2,TRBV19,TRBD1,.
TGTGCCACCAGAGAGTGGACAGGGCAAGAGACCCAGTACTTC,CATREWTGQETQYF,TRBJ2-5,TRBV15,TRBD1,.
TGTGCCAGCAGTGAAACGTGGGGGACTGGAAACACCATATATTTT,CASSETWGTGNTIYF,TRBJ1-3,TRBV6-1,.,.
TGTGCCAGCAGCCAAGTTAGTTATGGCTACACCTTC,CASSQVSYGYTF,TRBJ1-2,TRBV4-2,.,.
TGTGCCAGCAGCCCGTTACAGGGGATGAACACTGAAGCTTTCTTT,CASSPLQGMNTEAFF,TRBJ1-1,TRBV5-6,TRBD1,.
TGTGCCAGCAGTTTAAGTGCGGGGACGCCCTCGGTCTTT,CASSLSAGTPSVF,TRBJ1-6,TRBV27,.,few
TGTGCCAGTAGTATATCGGACCCGCTAGATACGCAGTATTTT,CASSISDPLDTQYF,TRBJ2-3,TRBV19,.,few
TGTGCCAGCAGCACTGGACTAGCGGGAGGGGGGTACAATGAGCAGTTCTTC,CASSTGLAGGGYNEQFF,TRBJ2-1,TRBV11-2,TRBD2,.
TGTGCCAGCAGTGACCCCAGACAGGGGGCAAGTCAGCCCCAGCATTTT,CASSDPRQGASQPQHF,TRBJ1-5,TRBV6-1,TRBD1,.
TGTGCCAGCAGGAGCCGGGAGATCAGGAATTCACCCCTCCACTTT,CASRSREIRNSPLHF,TRBJ1-6,TRBV6-5,.,.
TGCGCCAGCAGCTTGGGTCAGGCGGGAGGGTCGATGGGTGAGCAGTTCTTC,CASSLGQAGGSMGEQFF,TRBJ2-1,TRBV5-1,TRBD2,.
TGTGCCAGCAGCCAGGGAAGGAGTAAGGATTCACCCCTCCACTTT,CASSQGRSKDSPLHF,TRBJ1-6,TRBV3-1/TRBV3-2,.,.
TGTGCCAGCAGTTACTCCACCGGAAAACTGTTTTTT,CASSYSTGKLFF,TRBJ1-4,TRBV25-1,.,.
TGTGCCAGCAGCGCTCCGGGACAGGGAGCTAACTATGGCTACACCTTC,CASSAPGQGANYGYTF,TRBJ1-2,TRBV2,TRBD1,.
TGTGCCAGCTCGCTGCTTGGGGGATTGAACACCGGGGAGCTGTTTTTT,CASSLLGGLNTGELFF,TRBJ2-2,TRBV18,.,.
TGTGCCAGCAGCCAAGATCGGCAGGGGGCGTGGGAGACCCAGTACTTC,CASSQDRQGAWETQYF,TRBJ2-5,TRBV4-2,TRBD1,.
TGTGCCTGGAGGTTAGCGGGGGGTCAAGAGACCCAGTACTTC,CAWRLAGGQETQYF,TRBJ2-5,TRBV30,TRBD2,.
TGTGCCACCGGGTTAGGGACTGACTACAATGAGCAGTTCTTC,CATGLGTDYNEQFF,TRBJ2-1,TRBV24-1,.,.
TGTGCCACTGTCTCATCGGGACAGGGTAGCAATGAGCAGTTCTTC,CATVSSGQGSNEQFF,TRBJ2-1,TRBV19,TRBD1,.
TGTGCCAGCAGCTTAGTCTACTCCTCCGGATTGAACACCGGGGAGCTGTTTTTT,CASSLVYSSGLNTGELFF,TRBJ2-2,TRBV7-8,.,.
TGTGCCAGCAGTTACTCGATGGGGCCCGGGGAGCTGTTTTTT,CASSYSMGPGELFF,TRBJ2-2,TRBV6-5,.,.
TGTGCCACCAGTGATCAGACGGTCCAAGAGACCCAGTACTTC,CATSDQTVQETQYF,TRBJ2-5,TRBV24-1,.,.
TGTGCCCCGACGCGTTTTTCGAACACCGGGGAGCTGTTTTTT,CAPTRFSNTGELFF,TRBJ2-2,TRBV7-9,.,.
TGCGCCAGCAGCATGGGGGGGCTCGCACCCCCAGAGCAGTTCTTC,CASSMGGLAPPEQFF,TRBJ2-1,TRBV5-1,.,.
TGTGCCAGCAAGGACAGGGGGATAACTGGCGAGACCCAGTACTTC,CASKDRGITGETQYF,TRBJ2-5,TRBV27,TRBD1,.
TGTGCCAGCAGCTACAGGGGTTCCGAGCAGTACTTC,CASSYRGSEQYF,TRBJ2-7,TRBV7-2,TRBD1,.
TGTGCCAGCAGTTTAAAATACACTGAAGCTTTCTTT,CASSLKYTEAFF,TRBJ1-1,TRBV12-3/TRBV12-4,.,.
TGTGCCAGCAGCCTATCTTCCATTGACGGAGATTATCAGCCCCAGCATTTT,CASSLSSIDGDYQPQHF,TRBJ1-5,TRBV3-1/TRBV3-2,.,once
TGTGCCAGCAGTTCCCCCGGGAACAATGAAAAACTGTTTTTT,CASSSPGNNEKLFF,TRBJ1-4,TRBV6-6,.,.
TGTGCCAGCACCCTAAGGGACATCGCCTACACAGATACGCAGTATTTT,CASTLRDIAYTDTQYF,TRBJ2-3,TRBV28,.,.
TGTGCCAGCTATAAGACTAGCGGGGTTTCAGATACACAGTATTTT,CASYKTSGVSDTQYF,TRBJ2-3,TRBV18,TRBD2,.
TGCAGCGTTGAAGAAGGACGGAGACAAGCTCTTAACACCGGGGAGCTGTTTTTT,CSVEEGRRQALNTGELFF,TRBJ2-2,TRBV29-1,.,.
TGTGCCAGCACCCGGCGGGGTGGCTACGAGCAGTACTTC,CASTRRGGYEQYF,TRBJ2-7,TRBV2,.,.
TGTGCCAGCAGCTTCGACGCGGGGGCCCAGTTCTTC,CASSFDAGAQFF,TRBJ2-1,TRBV7-2,.,.
TGTGCCAGCAGGGAGACAGGGGGCGGTACTGAAGCTTTCTTT,CASRETGGGTEAFF,TRBJ1-1,TRBV6-6,TRBD1,few
TGTGCCAGCTCACCACCACAGGGTGGTTCCAATGGCTACACCTTC,CASSPPQGGSNGYTF,TRBJ1-2,TRBV18,.,.
TGTGCCTCCTGGGGCGGGGGTAGCAATCAGCCCCAGCATTTT,CASWGGGSNQPQHF,TRBJ1-5,TRBV7-9,.,.
TGTGCCAGCAGCACCTGGACTAGCGGGGGGCAAGAGACCCAGTACTTC,CASSTWTSGGQETQYF,TRBJ2-5,TRBV11-3,TRBD2,.
TGTGCCAGTAGCTTGACAGGGGCGAGCTCTGGGGCCAACGTCCTGACTTTC,CASSLTGASSGANVLTF,TRBJ2-6,TRBV19,TRBD1,.
TGTGCCAGTAGCTTGACGGGGACAGCAACTAATGAAAAACTGTTTTTT,CASSLTGTATNEKLFF,TRBJ1-4,TRBV19,TRBD1,.
TGTGCCAGCTCACCACCAGGCAGGGGTTGGAATTCACCCCTCCACTTT,CASSPPGRGWNSPLHF,TRBJ1-6,TRBV18,.,once
TGTGCCAGTAGTATGGGACTGGACAATGAGCAGTTCTTC,CASSMGLDNEQFF,TRBJ2-1,TRBV19,.,once